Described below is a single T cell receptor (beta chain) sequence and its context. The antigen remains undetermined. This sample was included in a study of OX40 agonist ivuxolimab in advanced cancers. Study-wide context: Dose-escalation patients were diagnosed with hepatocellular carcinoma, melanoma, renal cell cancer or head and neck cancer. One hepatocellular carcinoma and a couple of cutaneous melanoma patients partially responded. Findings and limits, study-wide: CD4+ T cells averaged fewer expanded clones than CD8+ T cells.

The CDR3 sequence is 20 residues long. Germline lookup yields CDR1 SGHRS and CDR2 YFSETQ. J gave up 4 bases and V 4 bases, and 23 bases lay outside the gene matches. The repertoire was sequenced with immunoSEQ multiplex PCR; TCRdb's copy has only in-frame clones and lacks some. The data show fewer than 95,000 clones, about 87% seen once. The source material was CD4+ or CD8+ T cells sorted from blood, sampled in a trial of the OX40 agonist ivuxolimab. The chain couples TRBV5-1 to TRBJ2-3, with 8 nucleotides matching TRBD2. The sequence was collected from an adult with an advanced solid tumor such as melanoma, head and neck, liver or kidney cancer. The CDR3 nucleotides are TGCGCCAGCAGCCTTCTTGAGCCGGGACTAGTGTCACCAATGGCAGATACGCAGTATTTT. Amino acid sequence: CASSLLEPGLVSPMADTQYF.